A selection of T cell receptor beta chains follows, all from one sample in a study of glioma-infiltrating T cells after dendritic cell vaccination. Profiled with immunoSEQ multiplex PCR; TCRdb holds only in-frame clones, not every one. The sample holds about 92,000 clones, 85% to 90% seen once. The source was blood, collected before dendritic cell vaccination. These receptors originate from a human donor with glioblastoma. The CDR3 runs from the conserved cysteine through the conserved F or W. The D gene is left open where the match is weak. Size tells how often a clone was seen (once, few, many) or the class of an expanded clone, and some rows leave it out.

clone_size j_call d_call v_call cdr3_aa cdr3_nt
once TRBJ2-7 - TRBV5-1 CASSLVRGPRSSYEQYF TGCGCCAGCAGCTTGGTGAGAGGGCCCCGAAGTTCCTACGAGCAGTACTTC
once TRBJ2-6 - TRBV16 CASSQWASSSGANVLTF TGTGCCAGCAGCCAATGGGCCAGTAGCTCTGGGGCCAACGTCCTGACTTTC
- TRBJ2-1 TRBD2 TRBV30 CAWGLAGYEQFF TGTGCCTGGGGACTAGCGGGATATGAGCAGTTCTTC
once TRBJ2-7 TRBD1 TRBV6-5 CASSYSRDRGYEQYF TGTGCCAGCAGTTACTCTCGGGACAGGGGCTACGAGCAGTACTTC
few TRBJ2-2 TRBD2 TRBV19 CASSTSGANTGELFF TGTGCCAGTAGTACTAGCGGGGCGAACACCGGGGAGCTGTTTTTT
- TRBJ2-1 TRBD1 TRBV6-1 CASSEVRQGRAYNEQFF TGTGCCAGCAGTGAAGTCCGACAGGGTCGGGCCTACAATGAGCAGTTCTTC
- TRBJ2-1 TRBD1 TRBV5-6 CASSGGQGHNEQFF TGTGCCAGCAGCGGGGGACAGGGGCACAATGAGCAGTTCTTC
once TRBJ2-7 TRBD1 TRBV4-1 CASSSRGRGYEQYF TGCGCCAGCAGTTCCCGTGGCAGGGGGTACGAGCAGTACTTC
- TRBJ2-7 TRBD1 TRBV6-5 CASCQTGPFYEQYF TGTGCCAGCTGTCAGACAGGGCCCTTCTACGAGCAGTACTTC
- TRBJ2-5 - TRBV5-1 CASSLGTLTEVLQETQYF TGCGCCAGCAGCTTGGGAACACTGACAGAGGTACTCCAAGAGACCCAGTACTTC
- TRBJ1-1 - TRBV5-1 CASSGTLGTEAFF TGCGCCAGCAGCGGGACTCTGGGCACTGAAGCTTTCTTT
- TRBJ1-1 - TRBV27 CASSPRGGGTEAFF TGTGCCAGCAGTCCGCGGGGGGGAGGTACTGAAGCTTTCTTT
- TRBJ1-1 - TRBV19 CASRGRVASEAFF TGTGCCAGTAGGGGCAGGGTAGCTTCTGAAGCTTTCTTT
- TRBJ2-7 TRBD1 TRBV19 CASSSDRGSSEQYF TGTGCCAGTAGCTCGGACAGGGGATCCTCCGAGCAGTACTTC
- TRBJ2-1 TRBD2 TRBV6-1 CASSKTSDNNEQFF TGTGCCAGCAGTAAGACTAGCGATAACAATGAGCAGTTCTTC
- TRBJ2-1 TRBD2 TRBV7-9 CASSFRTSGGYNEQFF TGTGCCAGCAGCTTCCGGACTAGCGGGGGATACAATGAGCAGTTCTTC
- TRBJ2-1 - TRBV7-3 CASSLALRQGRDEQFF TGTGCCAGCAGCTTGGCTCTTCGGCAGGGCCGGGATGAGCAGTTCTTC
- TRBJ2-7 TRBD2 TRBV6-1 CASSERLAGDNYEQYF TGTGCCAGCAGTGAAAGACTAGCGGGGGACAACTACGAGCAGTACTTC
- TRBJ1-2 - TRBV21-1 CARPRGSYGYTF TGTGCCCGCCCGCGGGGATCCTATGGCTACACCTTC
- TRBJ2-7 TRBD2 TRBV9 CASSSRTSGSDYEQYF TGTGCCAGCAGCTCGCGGACTAGCGGTAGCGACTACGAGCAGTACTTC
- TRBJ1-3 - TRBV5-6 CASSRQGSSYGNTIYF TGTGCCAGCAGCAGGCAGGGGAGCTCGTATGGAAACACCATATATTTT
- TRBJ1-6 TRBD1 TRBV27 CASSLGWTGYSPLHF TGTGCCAGCAGTTTGGGCTGGACAGGGTATTCACCCCTCCACTTT
- TRBJ2-2 - TRBV12-1 CASSLGQDEETDTYTGELFF TGTGCCAGCAGCCTTGGACAGGACGAGGAAACAGACACATACACCGGGGAGCTGTTTTTT
- TRBJ2-7 TRBD1 TRBV29-1 CSVEDQTGQGANYEQYF TGCAGCGTTGAAGATCAGACGGGACAGGGGGCTAACTACGAGCAGTACTTC
- TRBJ1-2 - TRBV28 CAITTAGGYGYTF TGTGCCATTACCACTGCGGGGGGATATGGCTACACCTTC
- TRBJ2-7 - TRBV6-1 CASSSSDGIYEQYF TGTGCCAGCAGTTCTAGCGACGGGATCTACGAGCAGTACTTC
few TRBJ2-1 TRBD1 TRBV7-2 CASSSDRVNEQFF TGTGCCAGCAGCTCGGACAGGGTCAATGAGCAGTTCTTC